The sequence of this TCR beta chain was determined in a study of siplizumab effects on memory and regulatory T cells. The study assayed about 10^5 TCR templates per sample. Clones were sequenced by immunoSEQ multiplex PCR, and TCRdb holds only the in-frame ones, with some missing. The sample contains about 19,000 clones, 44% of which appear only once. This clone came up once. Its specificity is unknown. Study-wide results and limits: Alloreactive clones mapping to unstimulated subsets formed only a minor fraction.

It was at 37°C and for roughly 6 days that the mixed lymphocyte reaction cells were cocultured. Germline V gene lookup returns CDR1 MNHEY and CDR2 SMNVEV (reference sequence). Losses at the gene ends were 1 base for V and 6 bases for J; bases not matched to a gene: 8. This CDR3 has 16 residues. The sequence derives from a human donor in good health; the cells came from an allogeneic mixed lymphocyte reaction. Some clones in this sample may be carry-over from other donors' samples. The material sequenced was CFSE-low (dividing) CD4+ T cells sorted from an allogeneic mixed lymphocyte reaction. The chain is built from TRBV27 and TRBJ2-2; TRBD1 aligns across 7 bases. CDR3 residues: CASSLLGQGVSGELFF. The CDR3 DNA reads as TGTGCCAGCAGTTTATTAGGCCAGGGGGTGTCCGGGGAGCTGTTTTTT.